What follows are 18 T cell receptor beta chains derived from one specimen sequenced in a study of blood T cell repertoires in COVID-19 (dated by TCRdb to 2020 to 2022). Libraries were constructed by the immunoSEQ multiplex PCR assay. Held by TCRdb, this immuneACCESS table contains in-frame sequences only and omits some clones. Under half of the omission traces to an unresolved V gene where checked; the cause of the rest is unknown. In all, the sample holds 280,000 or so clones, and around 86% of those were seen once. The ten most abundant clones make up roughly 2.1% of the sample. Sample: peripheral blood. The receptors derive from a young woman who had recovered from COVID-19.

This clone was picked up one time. Written as DNA, the CDR3 is TGTGCCTGGAGGGACAGGGAGGATCAGCCCCAGCATTTT. As protein: CAWRDREDQPQHF. The genes are TRBV30 and TRBJ1-5, with 8 positions matching TRBD1. V shed 3 bases, J shed 5 bases, and the junction held 3 bases outside the gene matches. Germline V gene sequence: CDR1 GTSNPN, CDR2 SVGIG (reference sequence). The CDR3 extends over 13 amino acids.

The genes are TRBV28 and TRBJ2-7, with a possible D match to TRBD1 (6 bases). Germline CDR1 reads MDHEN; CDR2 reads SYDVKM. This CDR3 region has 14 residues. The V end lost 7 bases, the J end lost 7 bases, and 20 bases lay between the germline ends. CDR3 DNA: TGTGCCAGCACCGATCCGGAATGGGGGACAGAGCAGTACTTC. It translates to CASTDPEWGTEQYF.

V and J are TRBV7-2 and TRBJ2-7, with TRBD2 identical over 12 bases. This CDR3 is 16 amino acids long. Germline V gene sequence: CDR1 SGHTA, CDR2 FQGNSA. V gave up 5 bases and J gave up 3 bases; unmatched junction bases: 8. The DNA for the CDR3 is TGTGCCAGCAGCACAACCGGGACTAGCGGGTTCTACGAGCAGTACTTC. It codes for CASSTTGTSGFYEQYF. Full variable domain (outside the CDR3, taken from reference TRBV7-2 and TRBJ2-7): GAGVSQSPSNKVTEKGKDVELRCDPISGHTALYWYRQSLGQGLEFLIYFQGNSAPDKSGLPSDRFSAERTGGSVSTLTIQRTQQEDSAVYLCASSTTGTSGFYEQYFGPGTRLTVT.

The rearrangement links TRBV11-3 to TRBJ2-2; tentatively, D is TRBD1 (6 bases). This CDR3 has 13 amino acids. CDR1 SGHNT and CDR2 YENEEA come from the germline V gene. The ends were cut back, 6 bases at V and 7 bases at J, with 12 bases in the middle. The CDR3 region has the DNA TGTGCCAGCAGTAAACAGGGAAGCGGGGAGCTGTTTTTT. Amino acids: CASSKQGSGELFF.

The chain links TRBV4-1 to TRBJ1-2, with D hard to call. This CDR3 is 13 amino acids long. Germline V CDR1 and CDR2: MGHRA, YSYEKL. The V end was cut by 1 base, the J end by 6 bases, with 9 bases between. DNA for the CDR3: TGCGCCAGCAGCCAAGCAGGCGTAAATGGCTACACCTTC. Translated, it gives CASSQAGVNGYTF.

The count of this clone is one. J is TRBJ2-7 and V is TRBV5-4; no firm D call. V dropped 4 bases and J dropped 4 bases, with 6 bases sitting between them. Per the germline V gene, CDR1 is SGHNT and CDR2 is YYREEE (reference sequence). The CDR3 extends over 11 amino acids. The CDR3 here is CASSRDYEQYF. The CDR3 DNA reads TGTGCCAGCAGCCGAGATTACGAGCAGTACTTC.

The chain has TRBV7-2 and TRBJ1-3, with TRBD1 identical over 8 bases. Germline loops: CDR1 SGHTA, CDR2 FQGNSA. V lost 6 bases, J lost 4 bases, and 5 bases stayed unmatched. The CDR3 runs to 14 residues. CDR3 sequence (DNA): TGTGCCAGCAGTGGACAGGGAGGAGGAAACACCATATATTTT. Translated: CASSGQGGGNTIYF.

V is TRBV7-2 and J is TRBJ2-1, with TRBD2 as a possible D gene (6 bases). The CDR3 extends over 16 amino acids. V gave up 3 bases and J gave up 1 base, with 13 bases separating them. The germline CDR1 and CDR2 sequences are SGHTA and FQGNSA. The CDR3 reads CASSLRGGMSYNEQFF. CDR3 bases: TGTGCCAGCAGCTTGAGGGGCGGGATGTCCTACAATGAGCAGTTCTTC.

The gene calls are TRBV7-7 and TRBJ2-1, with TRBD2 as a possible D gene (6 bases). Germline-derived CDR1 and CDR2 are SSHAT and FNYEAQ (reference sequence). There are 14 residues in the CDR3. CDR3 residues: CASAPQLGTNEQFF. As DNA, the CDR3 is TGTGCTAGCGCCCCTCAGCTTGGGACTAATGAGCAGTTCTTC.

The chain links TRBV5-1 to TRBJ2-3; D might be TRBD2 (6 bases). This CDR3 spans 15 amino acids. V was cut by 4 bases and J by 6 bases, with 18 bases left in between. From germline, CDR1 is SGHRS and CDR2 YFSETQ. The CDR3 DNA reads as TGCGCCAGCAGCCGAGCGGGCAGGGATTCGGATACGCAGTATTTT. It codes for CASSRAGRDSDTQYF. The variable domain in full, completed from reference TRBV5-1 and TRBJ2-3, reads KAGVTQTPRYLIKTRGQQVTLSCSPISGHRSVSWYQQTPGQGLQFLFEYFSETQRNKGNFPGRFSGRQFSNSRSEMNVSTLELGDSALYLCASSRAGRDSDTQYFGPGTRLTVL.

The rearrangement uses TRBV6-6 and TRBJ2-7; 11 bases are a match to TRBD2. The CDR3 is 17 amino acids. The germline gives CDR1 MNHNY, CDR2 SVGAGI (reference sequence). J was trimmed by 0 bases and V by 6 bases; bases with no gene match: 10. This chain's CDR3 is CASRRELAGGSSYEQYF. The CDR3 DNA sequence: TGTGCCAGCAGGCGAGAATTAGCGGGAGGGAGCTCCTACGAGCAGTACTTC.

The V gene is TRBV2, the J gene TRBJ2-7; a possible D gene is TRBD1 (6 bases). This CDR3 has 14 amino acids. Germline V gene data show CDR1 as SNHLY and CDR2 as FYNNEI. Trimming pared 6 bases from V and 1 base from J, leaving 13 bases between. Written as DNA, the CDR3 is TGTGCCAGCAGCCTCTCGGACAGTTCCTACGAGCAGTACTTC. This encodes CASSLSDSSYEQYF.

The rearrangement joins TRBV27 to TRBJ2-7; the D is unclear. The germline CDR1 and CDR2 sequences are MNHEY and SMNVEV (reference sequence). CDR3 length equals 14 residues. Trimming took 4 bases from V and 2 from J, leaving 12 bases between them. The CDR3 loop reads CASSSIDKTYEQYF. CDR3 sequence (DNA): TGTGCCAGCAGTTCGATAGACAAAACCTACGAGCAGTACTTC.

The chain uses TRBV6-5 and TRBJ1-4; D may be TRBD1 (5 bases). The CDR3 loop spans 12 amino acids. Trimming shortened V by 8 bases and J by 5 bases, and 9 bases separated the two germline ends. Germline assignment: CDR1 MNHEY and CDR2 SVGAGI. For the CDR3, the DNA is TGTGCCAGCGGACGGGGGAATGAAAAACTGTTTTTT. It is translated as CASGRGNEKLFF.

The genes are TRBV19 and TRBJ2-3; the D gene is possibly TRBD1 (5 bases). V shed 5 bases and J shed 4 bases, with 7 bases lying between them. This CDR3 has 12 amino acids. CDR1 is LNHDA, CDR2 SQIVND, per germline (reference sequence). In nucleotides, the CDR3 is TGTGCCAGTAGTCAGGGCTCAGATACGCAGTATTTT. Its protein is CASSQGSDTQYF.

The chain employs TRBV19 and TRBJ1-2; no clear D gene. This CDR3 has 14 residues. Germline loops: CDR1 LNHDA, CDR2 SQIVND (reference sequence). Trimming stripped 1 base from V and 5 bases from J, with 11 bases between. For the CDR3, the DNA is TGTGCCAGTAGTATAGGTTGGCGGCCATATGGCTACACCTTC. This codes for CASSIGWRPYGYTF.

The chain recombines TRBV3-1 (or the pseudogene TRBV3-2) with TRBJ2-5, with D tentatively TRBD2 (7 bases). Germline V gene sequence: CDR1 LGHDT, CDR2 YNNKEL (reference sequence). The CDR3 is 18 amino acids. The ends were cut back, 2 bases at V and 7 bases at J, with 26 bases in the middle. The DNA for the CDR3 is TGTGCCAGCAGCCAAAAAGGGGGGGGTCAATCCTCAGGCGGGACCCAGTACTTC. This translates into CASSQKGGGQSSGGTQYF.

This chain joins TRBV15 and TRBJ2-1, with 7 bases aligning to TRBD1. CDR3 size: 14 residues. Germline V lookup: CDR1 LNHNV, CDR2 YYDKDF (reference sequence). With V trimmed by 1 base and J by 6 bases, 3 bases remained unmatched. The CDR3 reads CATSRGDRVNEQFF. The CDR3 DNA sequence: TGTGCCACCAGCAGAGGGGACAGAGTCAATGAGCAGTTCTTC.